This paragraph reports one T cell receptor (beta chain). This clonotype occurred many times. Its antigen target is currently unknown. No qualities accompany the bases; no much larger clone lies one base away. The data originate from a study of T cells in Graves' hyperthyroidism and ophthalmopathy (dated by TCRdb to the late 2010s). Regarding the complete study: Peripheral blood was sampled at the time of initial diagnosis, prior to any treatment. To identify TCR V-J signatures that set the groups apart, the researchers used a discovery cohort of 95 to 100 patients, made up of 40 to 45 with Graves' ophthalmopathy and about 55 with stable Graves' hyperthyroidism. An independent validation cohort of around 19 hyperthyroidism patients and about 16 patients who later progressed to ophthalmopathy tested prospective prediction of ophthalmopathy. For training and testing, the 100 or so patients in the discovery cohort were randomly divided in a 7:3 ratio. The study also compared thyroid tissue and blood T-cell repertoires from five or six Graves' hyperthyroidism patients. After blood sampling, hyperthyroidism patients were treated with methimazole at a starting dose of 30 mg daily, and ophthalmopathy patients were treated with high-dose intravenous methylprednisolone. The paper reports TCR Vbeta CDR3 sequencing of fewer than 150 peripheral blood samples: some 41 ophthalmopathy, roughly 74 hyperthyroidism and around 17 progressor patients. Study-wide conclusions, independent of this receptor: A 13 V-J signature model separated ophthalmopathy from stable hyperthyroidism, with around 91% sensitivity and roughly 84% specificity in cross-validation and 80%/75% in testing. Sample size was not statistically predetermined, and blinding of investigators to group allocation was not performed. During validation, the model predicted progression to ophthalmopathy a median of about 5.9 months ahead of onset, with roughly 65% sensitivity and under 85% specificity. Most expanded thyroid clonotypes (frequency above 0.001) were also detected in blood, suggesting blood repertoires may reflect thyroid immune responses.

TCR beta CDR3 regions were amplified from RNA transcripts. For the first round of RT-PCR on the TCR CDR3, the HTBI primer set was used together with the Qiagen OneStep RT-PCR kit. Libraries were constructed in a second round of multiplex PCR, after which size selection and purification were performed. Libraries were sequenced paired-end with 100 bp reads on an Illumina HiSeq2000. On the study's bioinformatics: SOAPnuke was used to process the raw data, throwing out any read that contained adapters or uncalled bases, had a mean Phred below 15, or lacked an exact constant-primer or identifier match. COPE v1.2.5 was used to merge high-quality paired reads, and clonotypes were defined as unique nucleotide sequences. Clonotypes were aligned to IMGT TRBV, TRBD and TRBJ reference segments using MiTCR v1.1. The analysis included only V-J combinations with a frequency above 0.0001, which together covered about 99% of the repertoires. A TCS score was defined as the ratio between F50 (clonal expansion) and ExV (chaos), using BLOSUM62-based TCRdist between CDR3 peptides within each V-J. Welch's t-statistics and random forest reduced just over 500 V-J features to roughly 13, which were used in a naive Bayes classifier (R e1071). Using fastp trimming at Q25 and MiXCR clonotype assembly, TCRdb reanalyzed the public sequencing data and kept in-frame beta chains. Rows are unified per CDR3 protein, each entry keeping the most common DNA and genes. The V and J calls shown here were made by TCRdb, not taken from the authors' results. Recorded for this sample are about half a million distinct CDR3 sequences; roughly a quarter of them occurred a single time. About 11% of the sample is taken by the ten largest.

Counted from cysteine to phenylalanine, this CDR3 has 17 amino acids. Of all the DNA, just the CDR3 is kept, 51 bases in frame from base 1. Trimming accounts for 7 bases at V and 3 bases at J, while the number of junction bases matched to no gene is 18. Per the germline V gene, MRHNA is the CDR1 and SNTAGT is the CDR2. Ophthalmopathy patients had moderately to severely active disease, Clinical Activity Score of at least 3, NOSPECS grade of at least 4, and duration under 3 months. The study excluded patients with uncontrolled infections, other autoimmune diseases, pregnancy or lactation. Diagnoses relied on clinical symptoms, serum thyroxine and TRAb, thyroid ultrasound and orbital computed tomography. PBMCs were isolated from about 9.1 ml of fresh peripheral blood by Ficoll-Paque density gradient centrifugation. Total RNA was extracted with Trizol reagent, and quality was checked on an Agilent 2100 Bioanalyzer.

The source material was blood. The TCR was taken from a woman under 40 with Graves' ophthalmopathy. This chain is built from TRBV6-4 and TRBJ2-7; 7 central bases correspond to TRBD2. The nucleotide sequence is TGTGCCAGCACTCGCGCCTGGCGGGGGAGGAAATTCTACGAGCAGTACTTC. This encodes CASTRAWRGRKFYEQYF.